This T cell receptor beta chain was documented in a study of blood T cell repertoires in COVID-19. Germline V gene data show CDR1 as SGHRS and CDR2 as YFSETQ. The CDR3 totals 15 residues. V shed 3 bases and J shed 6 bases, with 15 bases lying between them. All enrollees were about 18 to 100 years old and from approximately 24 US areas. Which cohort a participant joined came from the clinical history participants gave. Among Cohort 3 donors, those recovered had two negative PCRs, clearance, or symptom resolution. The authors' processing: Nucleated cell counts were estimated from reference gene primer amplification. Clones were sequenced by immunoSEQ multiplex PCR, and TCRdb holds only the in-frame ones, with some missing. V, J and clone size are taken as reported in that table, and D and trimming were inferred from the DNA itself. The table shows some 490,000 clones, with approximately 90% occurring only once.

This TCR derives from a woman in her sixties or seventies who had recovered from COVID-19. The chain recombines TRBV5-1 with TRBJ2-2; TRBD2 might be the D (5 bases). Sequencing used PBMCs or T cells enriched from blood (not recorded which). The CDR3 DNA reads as TGCGCCAGCAGCTCTACCACTAGAAGGGCCGGGGAGCTGTTTTTT. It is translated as CASSSTTRRAGELFF.